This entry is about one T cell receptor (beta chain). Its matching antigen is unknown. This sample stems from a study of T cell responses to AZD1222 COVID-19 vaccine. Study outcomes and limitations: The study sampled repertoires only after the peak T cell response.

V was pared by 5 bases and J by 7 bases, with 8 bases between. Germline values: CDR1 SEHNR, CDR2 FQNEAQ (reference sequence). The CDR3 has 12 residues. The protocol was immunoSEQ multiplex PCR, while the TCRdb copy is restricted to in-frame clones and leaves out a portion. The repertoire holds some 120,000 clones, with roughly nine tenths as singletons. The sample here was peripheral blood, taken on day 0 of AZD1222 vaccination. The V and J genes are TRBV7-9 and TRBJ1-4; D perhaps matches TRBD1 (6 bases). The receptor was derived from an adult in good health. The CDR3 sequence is CASSGGREKLFF. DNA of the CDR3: TGTGCCAGCAGCGGGGGGCGTGAAAAACTGTTTTTT.